The next 8 T cell receptor beta chains were all read from a single sample in a study of regulatory T cells in long-lasting Graves disease (dated by TCRdb to the early 2020s). Read against the paper, the sample's time point label means: newly diagnosed GD, antithyroid drugs for less than 3 months. RNA was extracted from PBMCs in TRIzol for both TCR sequencing and RNA sequencing. Library method: multiplex PCR. TCRdb records Illumina HiSeq 4000 as the sequencer. CDR3 regions were amplified by Arm-PCR with iRepertoire HTBI primers to construct TCR beta libraries. TCRdb applied fastp at Q25 and MiXCR to the public reads, then kept only in-frame beta chains. One record per CDR3 amino acid sequence lists the most common genes and DNA. The sample has over 200,000 distinct CDR3 sequences on record, about a sixth of them singletons. The ten largest clones take up roughly a fifth of the sample. The sample in question was peripheral blood mononuclear cells (PBMCs), obtained at new diagnosis, from a patient treated with antithyroid drugs. The receptor set was obtained from a female donor with Graves disease.

The chain joins TRBV18 to TRBJ2-3; D is unclear. The CDR3 loop spans 14 amino acids. The germline V gene encodes CDR1 KGHSH and CDR2 LQKENI. V was pared by 3 bases and J by 2 bases, with 9 bases between. The CDR3 is CASSPRRNTDTQYF. CDR3 nucleotide sequence: TGTGCCAGCTCACCGCGTCGGAACACAGATACGCAGTATTTT.

This clonotype occurred a few times. A read error may explain this, as a much larger clone is one base away. The rearrangement links TRBV11-2 to TRBJ2-1; TRBD2 matches 7 bases. The germline V gene has CDR1 SGHAT and CDR2 FQNNGV. V lost 2 bases and J lost 10; bases outside the gene matches: 8. The CDR3 length is 14 residues. The DNA for the CDR3 is TGTGCCAGCAGCTTAACTAGCGCCCCCAGGGAGCAGTTCTTC. Its translation: CASSLTSAPREQFF.

This sequence joins TRBV4-2 and TRBJ1-5, with D possibly TRBD1 on 6 matching bases. This CDR3 has 15 amino acids. The germline V gene encodes CDR1 LGHNA and CDR2 YNFKEQ. The ends were cut back, 0 bases at V and 5 bases at J, with 11 bases in the middle. The CDR3 DNA reads TGTGCCAGCAGCCAAGAATTAAGGGGGGATCAGCCCCAGCATTTT. It specifies CASSQELRGDQPQHF.

This clonotype was counted at least ten times. CDR3 nucleotides: TGTGCCAGCAGCTTAATGGGGGGGGTGTCTTCACCCCTCCACTTT. Amino acids: CASSLMGGVSSPLHF. V gene TRBV7-3 combines with J gene TRBJ1-6; D is possibly TRBD1 (5 bases). The CDR3 loop spans 15 amino acids. V was cut by 1 base and J by 9 bases, with 13 bases left in between. The germline V gene has CDR1 SGHTA and CDR2 FQGTGA. The full variable domain, rest sourced from reference TRBV7-3 and TRBJ1-6, is GAGVSQTPSNKVTEKGKYVELRCDPISGHTALYWYRQSLGQGPEFLIYFQGTGAADDSGLPNDRFFAVRPEGSVSTLKIQRTERGDSAVYLCASSLMGGVSSPLHFGNGTRLTVT.

This clonotype was seen many times. The chain links TRBV20-1 to TRBJ2-5, with 7 bases that match TRBD1. Germline CDR1 and CDR2: DFQATT and SNEGSKA (reference sequence). The V segment lost 0 bases and the J segment 5 bases; nucleotides outside the gene matches: 9. The CDR3 extends over 15 amino acids. The CDR3 DNA sequence: TGCAGTGCTAGAGATTTAACAGGGGCGGAGGAGACCCAGTACTTC. Its translation is CSARDLTGAEETQYF.

At least ten counts were recorded for this clonotype. The chain has TRBV9 and TRBJ2-1; D is unclear. The CDR3 loop spans 12 amino acids. Germline CDR1 SGDLS, CDR2 YYNGEE. Trimming took 0 bases from V and 5 from J, leaving 3 bases between them. CDR3 nucleotides: TGTGCCAGCAGCGTAGGGCACAATGAGCAGTTCTTC. As protein: CASSVGHNEQFF.

In its sample, this clonotype was seen a few times. As DNA, the CDR3 is TGTGCCAGCAGTTACGCTGGCGCGTCCTATGGCTACACCTTC. It encodes CASSYAGASYGYTF. The rearrangement joins TRBV6-5 to TRBJ1-2; D is undetermined. The CDR3 extends over 14 amino acids. The V and J ends lost 2 bases and 4 bases respectively, with 11 bases between them. Per germline, CDR1 MNHEY and CDR2 SVGAGI.

This clonotype was recorded at least ten times. The chain links TRBV20-1 to TRBJ1-4; TRBD1 matches at 8 bases. The V and J ends lost 1 base and 2 bases, in that order; junction bases with no gene match: 6. Germline CDR1 reads DFQATT; CDR2 reads SNEGSKA (reference sequence). The CDR3 is 16 amino acids. CDR3 sequence (DNA): TGCAGTGCTAGAGCGGACAGGGCGTCGACTAATGAAAAACTGTTTTTT. This encodes CSARADRASTNEKLFF.